Listed below are T cell receptor beta chains from one sample, sequenced in a study of blood T cells in healthy people across ages. TCRdb analysed the 5' RACE reads with MiXCR anew, one entry per CDR3 protein. The sample lists fewer than 2,000,000 distinct CDR3 sequences, about 39% occurring once. The specimen was blood. These receptors all come from a human donor in good health. Each CDR3 is given with its conserved first and last residue. The D gene is left open where the match is weak. For some rows the clone size is stated as once, few or many, or as a class when expanded; others skip it.

j_call | clone_size | v_call | d_call | cdr3_aa | cdr3_nt
TRBJ2-1 | NA | TRBV7-2 | TRBD2 | CASTRAGPGGSSYNEQFF | TGTGCCAGCACAAGAGCCGGACCGGGGGGGAGCTCCTACAATGAGCAGTTCTTC
TRBJ2-7 | few | TRBV15 | NA | CATSVTTGYEQYF | TGTGCCACCAGCGTAACAACAGGGTACGAGCAGTACTTC
TRBJ1-1 | many | TRBV20-1 | NA | CSAREGGDTEAFF | TGCAGTGCTAGAGAAGGGGGAGACACTGAAGCTTTCTTT
TRBJ2-3 | NA | TRBV5-1 | TRBD2 | CASTWNSGGAADTQYF | TGCGCCAGCACCTGGAACAGCGGGGGGGCCGCAGATACGCAGTATTTT
TRBJ2-3 | NA | TRBV2 | TRBD2 | CASSGLARTTDTQYF | TGTGCCAGCAGCGGACTAGCGCGAACTACAGATACGCAGTATTTT
TRBJ1-1 | NA | TRBV25-1 | NA | CASSEFEREAFF | TGTGCCAGCAGTGAATTTGAGCGTGAAGCTTTCTTT
TRBJ1-5 | few | TRBV4-3 | NA | CASSHRGKPQGPVSNQPQHF | TGCGCCAGCAGCCACCGGGGAAAACCCCAAGGGCCCGTCAGCAATCAGCCCCAGCATTTT
TRBJ2-1 | NA | TRBV20-1 | TRBD1 | CGTGRGRVEQFF | TGCGGGACGGGCAGGGGGCGCGTTGAGCAGTTCTTC
TRBJ1-5 | NA | TRBV12-3/TRBV12-4 | TRBD1 | CASGGDRLSQPQHF | TGTGCCAGTGGGGGGGACAGGCTTAGTCAGCCCCAGCATTTT
TRBJ2-7 | NA | TRBV6-2/TRBV6-3 | NA | CASSEQGIYEQYF | TGTGCCAGCAGTGAACAGGGTATCTACGAGCAGTACTTC
TRBJ2-7 | few | TRBV4-1 | NA | CASSPRGTGSYEQYF | TGCGCCAGCAGCCCTAGGGGGACGGGTTCCTACGAGCAGTACTTC
TRBJ1-2 | NA | TRBV24-1 | NA | CATSDLDSLGYTF | TGTGCCACCAGTGATTTAGACAGTCTTGGCTACACCTTC
TRBJ1-2 | few | TRBV12-3/TRBV12-4 | NA | CASSPKPDRLYGYTF | TGTGCCAGCAGCCCCAAACCGGACAGATTATATGGCTACACCTTC
TRBJ1-4 | NA | TRBV20-1 | NA | CSARYRPNEKLFF | TGCAGTGCTAGATACAGGCCGAATGAAAAACTGTTTTTT
TRBJ2-7 | NA | TRBV7-2 | TRBD2 | CASSTGLAGGREQYF | TGTGCCAGCAGCACGGGACTAGCGGGGGGGCGCGAGCAGTACTTC
TRBJ2-7 | NA | TRBV10-3 | NA | CAISEPLRLGYEQYF | TGTGCCATCAGTGAGCCCCTTCGTTTGGGCTACGAGCAGTACTTC
TRBJ1-1 | NA | TRBV7-8 | NA | CASSSRGEGTEAFF | TGTGCCAGCAGCAGTAGGGGGGAAGGGACTGAAGCTTTCTTT
TRBJ1-1 | NA | TRBV20-1 | NA | CSASRGGMTEAFF | TGCAGTGCTAGCAGGGGCGGTATGACTGAAGCTTTCTTT
TRBJ2-3 | few | TRBV7-8 | NA | CASHTHWAPSTDTQYF | TGTGCCAGCCATACACATTGGGCTCCTAGCACAGATACGCAGTATTTT
TRBJ2-7 | few | TRBV7-6 | TRBD1 | CASSLGLGTGDYEQYF | TGTGCCAGCAGCTTAGGGTTGGGGACAGGGGACTACGAGCAGTACTTC
TRBJ2-1 | NA | TRBV2 | NA | CASSEAAGDNEQFF | TGTGCCAGCAGTGAAGCGGCAGGGGACAATGAGCAGTTCTTC
TRBJ1-2 | few | TRBV4-1 | TRBD1 | CASSQGTGAGIYGYTF | TGCGCCAGCAGCCAAGGGACAGGGGCTGGGATCTATGGCTACACCTTC
TRBJ1-4 | few | TRBV4-1 | NA | CASSHPRRIWEKLFF | TGCGCCAGCAGCCATCCTCGCAGGATCTGGGAAAAACTGTTTTTT
TRBJ2-5 | NA | TRBV6-5 | NA | CASTGDPKGWQETQYF | TGTGCCAGCACCGGGGATCCCAAAGGGTGGCAAGAGACCCAGTACTTC
TRBJ2-1 | few | TRBV7-2 | NA | CASSSQRYEQFF | TGTGCCAGCAGCTCGCAGCGGTATGAGCAGTTCTTC
TRBJ2-4 | NA | TRBV7-9 | TRBD1 | CASSFGTGIDIQYF | TGTGCCAGCAGCTTTGGGACAGGAATCGACATTCAGTACTTC
TRBJ1-5 | NA | TRBV18 | NA | CASSPQEDQPQHF | TGTGCCAGCTCACCCCAAGAGGATCAGCCCCAGCATTTT
TRBJ2-5 | NA | TRBV5-1 | NA | CASSLGTLVTKTQYF | TGCGCCAGCAGCTTGGGGACCCTAGTCACTAAGACCCAGTACTTC
TRBJ2-4 | NA | TRBV29-1 | NA | CSALQGFERYF | TGCAGCGCCCTTCAGGGGTTCGAGCGGTACTTC
TRBJ2-1 | NA | TRBV12-3/TRBV12-4 | NA | CASSFNGQYTQETQFF | TGTGCCAGCAGTTTTAATGGACAGTACACGCAAGAGACCCAGTTCTTC
TRBJ1-1 | NA | TRBV29-1 | NA | CSGTEGTEAFF | TGCAGCGGCACGGAAGGGACTGAAGCTTTCTTT
TRBJ1-1 | NA | TRBV4-2 | TRBD1 | CASSQVGQGTTEAFF | TGTGCCAGCAGCCAAGTGGGACAGGGTACCACTGAAGCTTTCTTT
TRBJ2-3 | NA | TRBV28 | NA | CANRVGGTDTDTQYF | TGTGCCAACAGGGTCGGCGGGACCGACACAGATACGCAGTATTTT
TRBJ1-2 | NA | TRBV10-3 | NA | CAISEGYYGYTF | TGTGCCATCAGTGAGGGGTACTATGGCTACACCTTC
TRBJ2-7 | once | TRBV3-1 | NA | CASSQAYHGGVEQYF | TGTGCCAGCAGCCAAGCCTATCACGGAGGAGTCGAGCAGTACTTC
TRBJ2-1 | NA | TRBV10-3 | NA | CAIKSQSSYNEQFF | TGTGCCATCAAATCCCAGAGCTCCTACAATGAGCAGTTCTTC
TRBJ1-2 | few | TRBV5-1 | NA | CASSFTRGAGQNYGYTF | TGCGCCAGCAGCTTTACGCGGGGGGCCGGACAGAATTATGGCTACACCTTC
TRBJ2-4 | NA | TRBV5-1 | NA | CASSLEAGGIAKNIQYF | TGCGCCAGCAGCTTGGAGGCAGGGGGGATAGCCAAAAACATTCAGTACTTC
TRBJ2-7 | NA | TRBV9 | NA | CASSSRGDPYEQYF | TGTGCCAGCAGCTCCCGTGGGGATCCCTACGAGCAGTACTTC
TRBJ2-1 | NA | TRBV5-1 | NA | CASSLGYSEQFF | TGCGCCAGCAGCTTGGGCTACAGTGAGCAGTTCTTC
TRBJ1-2 | NA | TRBV4-2 | NA | CASSQEPGLGYTF | TGTGCCAGCAGCCAGGAACCCGGCCTTGGCTACACCTTC
TRBJ2-1 | NA | TRBV4-3 | TRBD1 | CASGQPDRDEQFF | TGCGCCAGCGGCCAACCGGACAGGGACGAGCAGTTCTTC
TRBJ2-1 | many | TRBV6-2/TRBV6-3 | TRBD2 | CASRLSGGAVEQFF | TGTGCCAGCAGGCTTAGCGGGGGGGCAGTCGAGCAGTTCTTC
TRBJ1-2 | few | TRBV5-5 | NA | CASSLRQDNYGYTF | TGTGCCAGCAGCTTGCGGCAGGATAACTATGGCTACACCTTC